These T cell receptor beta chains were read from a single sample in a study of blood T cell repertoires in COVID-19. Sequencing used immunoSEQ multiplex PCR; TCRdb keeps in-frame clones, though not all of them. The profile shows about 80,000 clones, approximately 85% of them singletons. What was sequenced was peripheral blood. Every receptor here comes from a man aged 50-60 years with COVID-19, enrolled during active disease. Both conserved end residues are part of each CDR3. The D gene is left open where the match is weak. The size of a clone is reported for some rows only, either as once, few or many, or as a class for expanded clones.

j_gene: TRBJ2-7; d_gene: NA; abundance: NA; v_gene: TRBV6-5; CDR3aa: CASRGHRYEQYF; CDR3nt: TGTGCCAGCAGGGGACACCGCTACGAGCAGTACTTC
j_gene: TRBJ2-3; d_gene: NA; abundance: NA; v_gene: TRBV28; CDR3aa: CASRLEQRTTDTQYF; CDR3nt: TGTGCCAGCAGACTCGAACAGAGAACAACAGATACGCAGTATTTT
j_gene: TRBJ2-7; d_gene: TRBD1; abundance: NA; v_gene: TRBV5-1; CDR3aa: CASSLGQGLVYEQYF; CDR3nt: TGCGCCAGCAGCTTGGGACAGGGATTGGTCTACGAGCAGTACTTC
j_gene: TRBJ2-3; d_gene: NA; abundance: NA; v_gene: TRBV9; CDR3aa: CASSPLARSGTDTQYF; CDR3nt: TGTGCCAGCAGCCCCCTCGCCCGTTCGGGCACAGATACGCAGTATTTT
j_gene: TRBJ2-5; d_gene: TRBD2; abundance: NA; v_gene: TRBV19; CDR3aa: CASSIRLTSGVQETQYF; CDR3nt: TGTGCCAGTAGTATCCGGTTGACTAGCGGGGTACAAGAGACCCAGTACTTC
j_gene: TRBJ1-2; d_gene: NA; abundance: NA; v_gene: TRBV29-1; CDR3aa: CSVDSGFDGYTF; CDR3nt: TGCAGCGTTGATTCGGGGTTTGATGGCTACACCTTC
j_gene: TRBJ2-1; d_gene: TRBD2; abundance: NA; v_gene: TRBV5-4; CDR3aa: CASSLEGVGLAGRNEQFF; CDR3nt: TGTGCCAGCAGCTTGGAGGGCGTGGGGCTAGCGGGGAGGAATGAGCAGTTCTTC
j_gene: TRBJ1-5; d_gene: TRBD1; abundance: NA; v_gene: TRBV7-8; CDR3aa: CASSRDSPNQPQHF; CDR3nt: TGTGCCAGCAGCCGGGACAGCCCGAATCAGCCCCAGCATTTT
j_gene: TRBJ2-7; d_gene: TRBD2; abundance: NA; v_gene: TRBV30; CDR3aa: CAWRQTSGIYEQYF; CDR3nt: TGTGCCTGGAGACAGACTAGCGGGATCTACGAGCAGTACTTC
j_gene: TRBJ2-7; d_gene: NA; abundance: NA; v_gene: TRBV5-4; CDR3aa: CASSFRGTGFEQYF; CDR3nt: TGTGCCAGCAGCTTCAGGGGAACTGGGTTCGAGCAGTACTTC
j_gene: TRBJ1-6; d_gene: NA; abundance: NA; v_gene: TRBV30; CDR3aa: CACGTPGDSPLHF; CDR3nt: TGTGCCTGCGGGACCCCGGGGGATTCACCCCTCCACTTT
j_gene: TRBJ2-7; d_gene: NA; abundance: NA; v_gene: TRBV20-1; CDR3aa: CSAIESSYEQYF; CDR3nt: TGCAGTGCTATTGAGAGCTCCTACGAGCAGTACTTC
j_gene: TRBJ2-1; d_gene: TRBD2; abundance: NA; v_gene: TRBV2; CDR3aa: CASSDPSGHYNEQFF; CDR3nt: TGTGCCAGCAGTGACCCTAGCGGCCATTACAATGAGCAGTTCTTC
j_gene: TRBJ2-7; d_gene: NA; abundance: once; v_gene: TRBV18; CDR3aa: CASSPDYVSYEQYF; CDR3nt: TGTGCCAGCTCACCGGACTACGTCTCCTACGAGCAGTACTTC
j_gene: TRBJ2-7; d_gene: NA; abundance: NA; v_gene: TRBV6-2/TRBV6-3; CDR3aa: CASSSDNSYEQYF; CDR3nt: TGTGCCAGCAGTTCAGACAACTCCTACGAGCAGTACTTC
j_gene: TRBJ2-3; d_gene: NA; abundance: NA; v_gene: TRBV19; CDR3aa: CASSLGTRSTDTQYF; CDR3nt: TGTGCCAGTAGCCTAGGGACTCGAAGCACAGATACGCAGTATTTT
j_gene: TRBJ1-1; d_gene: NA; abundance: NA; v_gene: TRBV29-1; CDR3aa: CSVARTEAFF; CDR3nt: TGCAGCGTTGCTAGGACTGAAGCTTTCTTT
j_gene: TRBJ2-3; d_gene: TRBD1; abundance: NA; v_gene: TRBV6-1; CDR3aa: CASSEVRQGADTQYF; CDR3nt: TGTGCCAGCAGTGAAGTACGACAGGGCGCTGATACGCAGTATTTT
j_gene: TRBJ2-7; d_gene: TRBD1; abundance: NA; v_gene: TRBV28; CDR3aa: CASNLGGQGLYEQYF; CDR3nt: TGTGCCAGCAACCTAGGGGGACAGGGTTTGTACGAGCAGTACTTC
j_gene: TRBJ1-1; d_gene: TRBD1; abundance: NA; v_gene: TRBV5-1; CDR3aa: CASSLAEDREWAFF; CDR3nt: TGCGCCAGCAGCTTGGCCGAGGACAGGGAGTGGGCTTTCTTT
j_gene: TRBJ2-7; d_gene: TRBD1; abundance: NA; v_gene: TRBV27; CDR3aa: CASSLYGDRGYEQYF; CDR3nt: TGTGCCAGCAGTTTATACGGGGACAGGGGGTACGAGCAGTACTTC
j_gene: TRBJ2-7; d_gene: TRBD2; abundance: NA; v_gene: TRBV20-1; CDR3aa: CSASTSGSVSYEQYF; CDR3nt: TGCAGTGCTAGTACCAGCGGGAGCGTCTCCTACGAGCAGTACTTC
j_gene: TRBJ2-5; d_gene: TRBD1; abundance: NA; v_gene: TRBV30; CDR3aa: CAWSDRVPETQYF; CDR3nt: TGTGCCTGGTCGGACAGGGTCCCAGAGACCCAGTACTTC
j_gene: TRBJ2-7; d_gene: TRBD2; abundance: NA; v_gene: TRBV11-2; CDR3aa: CASNPFEASGRYEQYF; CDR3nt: TGTGCCAGCAACCCGTTCGAGGCTAGCGGGAGATACGAGCAGTACTTC
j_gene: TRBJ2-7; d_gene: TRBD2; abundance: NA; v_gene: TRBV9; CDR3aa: CASSVGASGSSEQYF; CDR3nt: TGTGCCAGCAGCGTAGGGGCTAGCGGATCCTCCGAGCAGTACTTC
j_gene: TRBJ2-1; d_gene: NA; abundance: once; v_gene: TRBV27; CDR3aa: CASSPPGLWGDEQFF; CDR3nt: TGTGCCAGCAGTCCCCCGGGACTTTGGGGCGATGAGCAGTTCTTC
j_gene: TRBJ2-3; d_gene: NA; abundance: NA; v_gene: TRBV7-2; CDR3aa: CASGARSGTDTQYF; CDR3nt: TGTGCCAGCGGGGCTCGATCTGGCACAGATACGCAGTATTTT